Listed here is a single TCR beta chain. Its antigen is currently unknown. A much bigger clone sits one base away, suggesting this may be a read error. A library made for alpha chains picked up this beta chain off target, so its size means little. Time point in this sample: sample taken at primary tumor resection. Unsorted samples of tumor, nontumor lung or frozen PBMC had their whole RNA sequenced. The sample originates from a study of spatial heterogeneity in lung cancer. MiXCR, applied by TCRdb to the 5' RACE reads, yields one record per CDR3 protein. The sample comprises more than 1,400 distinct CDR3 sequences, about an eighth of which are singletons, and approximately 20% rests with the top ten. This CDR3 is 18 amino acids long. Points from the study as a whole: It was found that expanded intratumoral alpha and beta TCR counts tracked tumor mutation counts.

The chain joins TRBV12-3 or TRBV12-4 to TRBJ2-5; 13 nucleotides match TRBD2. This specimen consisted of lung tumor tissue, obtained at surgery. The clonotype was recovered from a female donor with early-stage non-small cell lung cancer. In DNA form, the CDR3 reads TGTAACAGCAGTTTCTTCCCCACTAGCGGGGGGGCTGAGGAGACCCAGTACTTC. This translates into CNSSFFPTSGGAEETQYF.